The 24 T cell receptor beta chains listed next were all sequenced from one sample in a study of shared clonotypes between healthy human individuals. Sequencing was performed with immunoSEQ multiplex PCR; in TCRdb, only in-frame clones are kept and a portion is missing. This sample has 2 million or so clones; roughly 94% occur once, and the top ten carry 0.1% to 0.15%. Material for sequencing was naive CD4+ T cells sorted from blood. Noted subset: CD45RA+ positively selected. These TCRs come from a man in his late teens or twenties in good health.

This clone was counted once. The chain employs TRBV6-6 and TRBJ1-1, with D tentatively TRBD1 (5 bases). Trimming shortened V by 3 bases and J by 1 base, and 12 bases separated the two germline ends. This CDR3 has 15 residues. Germline V gene sequence: CDR1 MNHNY, CDR2 SVGAGI (reference sequence). CDR3 protein: CASSYFGGANTEAFF. In nucleotides, the CDR3 is TGTGCCAGCAGTTATTTTGGTGGGGCGAACACTGAAGCTTTCTTT.

This clone was counted a few times. This chain joins TRBV6-5 and TRBJ1-1, with 7 bases identical to TRBD1. This CDR3 comprises 14 residues. The V segment lost 5 bases and the J segment 5 bases; nucleotides outside the gene matches: 8. Germline V gene data show CDR1 as MNHEY and CDR2 as SVGAGI. The CDR3 bases are TGTGCCAGCAGTGCCGGGACAGTCCCAACTGAAGCTTTCTTT. It codes for CASSAGTVPTEAFF.

J is TRBJ1-4 and V is TRBV5-1, with 9 bases lining up with TRBD1. The CDR3 length is 17 residues. CDR1 and CDR2 from the germline V gene are SGHRS and YFSETQ. The junction had 7 bases not matched to a gene; V was cut back by 1 base and J by 3 bases. CDR3 residues: CASSLTGQGFSNEKLFF. CDR3 nucleotide sequence: TGCGCCAGCAGCTTGACGGGACAGGGTTTCTCTAATGAAAAACTGTTTTTT.

The rearrangement joins TRBV25-1 to TRBJ1-1; 7 positions match TRBD1. Germline V gives CDR1 MGHDK, CDR2 SYGVNS. After removal of 5 bases from V and 4 bases from J, the junction contained 7 bases not matched to a gene. The CDR3 is 14 amino acids. CDR3 region: CASSKTGMRTEAFF. CDR3 DNA sequence: TGTGCCAGCAGTAAGACAGGGATGCGCACTGAAGCTTTCTTT.

This chain links TRBV28 with TRBJ1-5; D gene unclear. The CDR3 contains 12 residues. Germline lookup yields CDR1 MDHEN and CDR2 SYDVKM. Trimming removed 3 bases from V and 6 bases from J, with 6 bases in between. CDR3 amino acids: CASSFVGQPQHF. CDR3 sequence (DNA): TGTGCCAGCAGTTTTGTAGGTCAGCCCCAGCATTTT.

V is TRBV4-1 and J is TRBJ1-2; possible D gene TRBD1, 6 bases. CDR3 size: 16 residues. V was pared by 1 base and J by 5 bases, with 17 bases between. Germline V gene sequence: CDR1 MGHRA, CDR2 YSYEKL. The CDR3 sequence: CASSQGRDRMVYGYTF. As DNA, the CDR3 is TGCGCCAGCAGCCAAGGCCGCGACAGGATGGTATATGGCTACACCTTC.

The chain couples TRBV18 to TRBJ1-4; no clear D gene. The germline V gene encodes CDR1 KGHSH and CDR2 LQKENI. The CDR3 is 14 amino acids. Trimming pared 8 bases from V and 1 base from J, leaving 11 bases between. CDR3 in amino acids: CASHRGGTNEKLFF. DNA of the CDR3: TGTGCCAGCCACCGGGGAGGAACTAATGAAAAACTGTTTTTT.

The chain couples TRBV6-5 to TRBJ1-5; D is unresolved. Germline V gives CDR1 MNHEY, CDR2 SVGAGI. The length of the CDR3 is 13 residues. Trimming took 6 bases from V and 3 from J, leaving 9 bases between them. The DNA of the CDR3 is TGTGCCAGCAGCTATAATGACAATCAGCCCCAGCATTTT. It encodes CASSYNDNQPQHF.

The chain is built from TRBV2 and TRBJ1-2, with TRBD1 identical over 8 bases. The junction had 9 bases not matched to a gene; V was cut back by 3 bases and J by 6 bases. CDR1 is SNHLY, CDR2 FYNNEI, per germline. The CDR3 consists of 15 residues. This CDR3 reads CASSDTPTGVDGYTF. CDR3 bases: TGTGCCAGCAGTGATACCCCGACAGGGGTGGATGGCTACACCTTC.

The chain carries TRBV18 and TRBJ1-1, with D tentatively TRBD1 (5 bases). Between the trimmed V and J ends, which lost 2 bases and 3 bases, there was a span of 16 bases. This CDR3 spans 16 amino acids. CDR1 is KGHSH, CDR2 LQKENI, per germline. CDR3 DNA sequence: TGTGCCAGCTCACCATCCCTCCACATGGGGGACACTGAAGCTTTCTTT. Translating it yields CASSPSLHMGDTEAFF.

Notes on this clone: The sample has other DNA sequences that encode this CDR3 too. This chain uses TRBV4-3 with TRBJ2-5; TRBD2 agrees at 12 bases. CDR1 and CDR2 from the germline V gene are LGHNA and YSLEER. Losses at the gene ends were 1 base for V and 3 bases for J; bases not matched to a gene: 0. The CDR3 totals 15 residues. The CDR3 sequence is CASSQGLAGEETQYF. The CDR3 coding sequence is TGCGCCAGCAGCCAAGGACTAGCGGGAGAAGAGACCCAGTACTTC.

In its sample, this clone was seen once. V is TRBV4-1 and J is TRBJ2-7; TRBD1 agrees at 8 bases. The CDR3 covers 19 residues. The germline gives CDR1 MGHRA, CDR2 YSYEKL. Trimming took 0 bases from V and 1 from J; bases not matched to a gene: 14. The CDR3 bases are TGCGCCAGCAGCCAAGAGGCGATCTTGGGGACAGGCGCTTCCTACGAGCAGTACTTC. This codes for CASSQEAILGTGASYEQYF.

This chain joins TRBV5-6 and TRBJ1-4, with 9 bases that match TRBD1. Germline V CDR1 and CDR2: SGHDT, YYEEEE. With V trimmed by 0 bases and J by 3 bases, 0 bases remained unmatched. This CDR3 is 15 amino acids long. CDR3 protein: CASSLGDRANEKLFF. CDR3 DNA sequence: TGTGCCAGCAGCTTGGGGGACAGGGCTAATGAAAAACTGTTTTTT. The variable domain in full, completed from reference TRBV5-6 and TRBJ1-4, reads DAGVTQSPTHLIKTRGQQVTLRCSPKSGHDTVSWYQQALGQGPQFIFQYYEEEERQRGNFPDRFSGHQFPNYSSELNVNALLLGDSALYLCASSLGDRANEKLFFGSGTQLSVL.

The DNA for the CDR3 is TGTGCCAGCAGGCCTCCCCGCGGAACTAATGAAAAACTGTTTTTT. Translation: CASRPPRGTNEKLFF. This chain uses TRBV28 with TRBJ1-4; D is unresolved. Germline lookup yields CDR1 MDHEN and CDR2 SYDVKM. The CDR3 consists of 15 residues. V was clipped by 6 bases and J by 1 base, with 12 bases between them. Based on the CDR3 plus reference TRBV28 and TRBJ1-4, the full variable domain is DVKVTQSSRYLVKRTGEKVFLECVQDMDHENMFWYRQDPGLGLRLIYFSYDVKMKEKGDIPEGYSVSREKKERFSLILESASTNQTSMYLCASRPPRGTNEKLFFGSGTQLSVL.

The rearrangement joins TRBV28 to TRBJ1-2, with D perhaps matching TRBD1 (5 bases). The CDR3 contains 11 residues. CDR1 and CDR2 (germline): MDHEN, SYDVKM. V shed 5 bases and J shed 10 bases, with 11 bases lying between them. The CDR3 region has the DNA TGTGCCAGCAGTGACCAGGACACCTACACCTTC. Its protein is CASSDQDTYTF.

The rearrangement links TRBV9 to TRBJ2-7; D gene unclear. Looked up from germline, CDR1 is SGDLS and CDR2 is YYNGEE. The CDR3 totals 13 residues. The V and J ends lost 3 bases and 3 bases respectively, with 10 bases between them. CDR3 DNA sequence: TGTGCCAGCAGCGACCCCGCCTACTACGAGCAGTACTTC. Protein product: CASSDPAYYEQYF.

The rearrangement uses TRBV5-1 and TRBJ2-1; TRBD1 matches 7 bases. Germline loops: CDR1 SGHRS, CDR2 YFSETQ. This CDR3 has 14 residues. Germline trimming cut 2 bases from V and 10 bases from J; bases unmatched to any gene: 9. The CDR3 loop reads CASSLRQGNEEQFF. The DNA of the CDR3 is TGCGCCAGCAGCTTAAGACAGGGCAACGAAGAGCAGTTCTTC.

The chain carries TRBV10-3 and TRBJ1-1, with D perhaps TRBD1 (6 bases). The length of the CDR3 is 14 residues. Trimming took 7 bases from V and 4 from J, leaving 16 bases between them. Germline-derived CDR1 and CDR2 are ENHRY and SYGVKD. The CDR3 coding sequence is TGTGCCATCACTAGGGACAAAAGGGGCACTGAAGCTTTCTTT. It codes for CAITRDKRGTEAFF.

The chain has TRBV29-1 and TRBJ1-1; 11 bases fit TRBD1. There are 10 residues in the CDR3. J was trimmed by 10 bases and V by 6 bases; bases with no gene match: 1. The V gene's germline CDR1 is SQVTM and CDR2 ANQGSEA. CDR3: CSVGTGGAFF. CDR3 DNA: TGCAGCGTAGGGACAGGGGGAGCTTTCTTT.

The genes are TRBV2 and TRBJ2-7; TRBD1 agrees at 7 bases. Germline V gives CDR1 SNHLY, CDR2 FYNNEI. With V trimmed by 10 bases and J by 0 bases, 12 bases remained unmatched. The CDR3 contains 15 residues. The CDR3 nucleotides read TGTGCCACCCGGGGTAGGGGGCAATTCTCCTACGAGCAGTACTTC. As protein: CATRGRGQFSYEQYF.

This chain connects TRBV2 to TRBJ1-6; TRBD1 agrees at 10 bases. V gave up 4 bases and J gave up 7 bases; unmatched junction bases: 4. The CDR3 loop spans 15 amino acids. CDR1 and CDR2 (germline): SNHLY, FYNNEI. This CDR3 is CASSGTGGVNSPLHF. In nucleotides, the CDR3 is TGTGCCAGCAGTGGGACAGGGGGTGTCAATTCACCCCTCCACTTT.

The V call is TRBV6-6, the J call TRBJ1-1; 7 bases align to TRBD1. With V trimmed by 4 bases and J by 1 base, 3 bases remained unmatched. Germline CDR1 MNHNY, CDR2 SVGAGI (reference sequence). The CDR3 covers 14 residues. CDR3: CASSSGTANTEAFF. The CDR3 nucleotides read TGTGCCAGCAGTTCCGGGACAGCGAACACTGAAGCTTTCTTT.

This rearrangement joins TRBV5-4 to TRBJ2-7; D possibly uses TRBD1 or TRBD2 (5 bases each). Germline CDR1 SGHNT, CDR2 YYREEE (reference sequence). The CDR3 has 12 amino acids. Deletions cut 3 bases from V and 3 bases from J, with 7 bases between. DNA for the CDR3: TGTGCCAGCAGCTGGGACGGCTACGAGCAGTACTTC. This sequence encodes CASSWDGYEQYF.

The V gene is TRBV5-1, the J gene TRBJ2-2; 9 bases are a match to TRBD1. There are 14 residues in the CDR3. The germline gives CDR1 SGHRS, CDR2 YFSETQ. The J segment lost 6 bases and the V segment lost 6 bases, leaving 6 bases of the junction unmatched. The CDR3: CASTGTGTSGELFF. The CDR3 DNA reads TGCGCCAGCACAGGGACAGGGACTTCCGGGGAGCTGTTTTTT.